Listed here are 26 T cell receptor beta chains from one sample, sequenced in a study of T cells after yellow fever vaccination. TCRdb reanalysed the 5' RACE reads using MiXCR and keeps one entry per CDR3 protein. This repertoire shows 9,500 to 15,000 distinct CDR3 sequences, around 5.4% found once; its top ten account for almost 0.95%. The sample consisted of PBMCs, either bulk or a sorted T-cell subset (CD4+, CD8+, memory, or dextramer-sorted; not recorded which), taken on the day of the yellow fever booster vaccination. These receptor sequences come from a man aged 25-45 years who received the YFV17D yellow fever vaccine.

In this sample, this clonotype turned up many times. The V gene is TRBV28, the J gene TRBJ1-3, with 7 bases fitting TRBD1. The germline V gene encodes CDR1 MDHEN and CDR2 SYDVKM. With 5 bases clipped from V and 0 bases from J, the junction kept 7 bases outside the gene matches. The CDR3 totals 16 residues. This chain's CDR3 is CASSILGQFSGNTIYF. As DNA, the CDR3 is TGTGCCAGCAGTATTCTGGGACAGTTCTCTGGAAACACCATATATTTT.

This clonotype was seen ten or more times. This rearrangement joins TRBV4-3 to TRBJ2-4; D possibly corresponds to TRBD2 (5 bases). Trimming cost V 4 bases and J 8 bases, with 6 bases left between them. The CDR3 runs to 11 residues. The germline V gene encodes CDR1 LGHNA and CDR2 YSLEER. CDR3 sequence (DNA): TGCGCCAGCAGCCGGGGAGACATTCAGTACTTC. Amino acids: CASSRGDIQYF.

In its sample, this clonotype was seen many times. The chain uses TRBV7-6 and TRBJ2-7; maybe TRBD2 (5 bases). The V end lost 5 bases, the J end lost 6 bases, and 11 bases lay between the germline ends. This CDR3 is 12 amino acids long. Germline CDR1 reads SGHVS; CDR2 reads FNYEAQ. CDR3 sequence (DNA): TGTGCCAGCAGCACACTCACTAGCGAGCAGTACTTC. Translating gives CASSTLTSEQYF.

This clonotype was observed many times. The V call is TRBV4-2, the J call TRBJ2-1, with 8 bases that match TRBD1. The CDR3 runs 15 residues. V was pared by 5 bases and J by 3 bases, with 6 bases of the junction left unmatched. Germline CDR1 LGHNA, CDR2 YNFKEQ. CDR3 protein: CASSSGTGDYNEQFF. In nucleotides, the CDR3 is TGTGCCAGCAGCTCCGGGACAGGTGACTACAATGAGCAGTTCTTC.

This clonotype was seen many times. One base away lies a much larger clone, so this may be a sequencing read error. DNA of the CDR3: TGTGCCTGCAGTTATTACTCGCTCCGGGACAGCCATAACTATGGCTACACCTTC. Translating gives CACSYYSLRDSHNYGYTF. V and J are TRBV12-3 or TRBV12-4 and TRBJ1-2, with 7 bases lining up with TRBD1. CDR3 size: 18 residues.

This clonotype has ten or more counts. The chain uses TRBV6-1 and TRBJ2-7; D ambiguous. Germline loops: CDR1 MNHNS, CDR2 SASEGT. CDR3 length: 13 residues. With 4 bases removed from V and 0 bases from J, the gap between germline ends came to 7 bases. Here the CDR3 DNA reads TGTGCCAGCAGTGTGGGCGGCTCCTACGAGCAGTACTTC. Its protein product is CASSVGGSYEQYF.

This clonotype was counted at least ten times. V gene TRBV11-2 combines with J gene TRBJ2-1, with 10 bases aligning to TRBD2. CDR3 size: 16 residues. Germline lookup yields CDR1 SGHAT and CDR2 FQNNGV. With 0 bases clipped from V and 10 bases from J, the junction kept 9 bases outside the gene matches. CDR3 sequence: CASSLDLSSGRREQFF. The CDR3, as DNA: TGTGCCAGCAGCTTAGATCTGTCTAGCGGGAGAAGGGAGCAGTTCTTC. The entire variable domain, with the rest obtained from reference TRBV11-2 and TRBJ2-1, is as follows: EAGVAQSPRYKIIEKRQSVAFWCNPISGHATLYWYQQILGQGPKLLIQFQNNGVVDDSQLPKDRFSAERLKGVDSTLKIQPAKLEDSAVYLCASSLDLSSGRREQFFGPGTRLTVL.

At least ten counts were recorded for this clonotype. J is TRBJ2-3 and V is TRBV6-2 or TRBV6-3; TRBD2 agrees at 7 bases. Per the germline V gene, CDR1 is MNHEY and CDR2 is SVGEGT. V shed 4 bases, J shed 2 bases, and the junction held 3 bases outside the gene matches. The CDR3 covers 14 residues. The CDR3 region is CASSFGGSTDTQYF. CDR3 DNA sequence: TGTGCCAGCAGTTTCGGGGGGTCCACAGATACGCAGTATTTT.

This clonotype is termed medium-sized. This chain links TRBV4-3 with TRBJ1-5; D is perhaps TRBD1 (5 bases). The CDR3 is 13 amino acids. V lost 0 bases and J 6 bases, leaving 6 bases between the germline ends. CDR1 and CDR2 from the germline V gene are LGHNA and YSLEER. CDR3 nucleotide sequence: TGCGCCAGCAGCCAAGATAGGGGTCAGCCCCAGCATTTT. Its protein product is CASSQDRGQPQHF.

This clonotype was counted ten times or more. This chain uses TRBV6-5 with TRBJ2-3; D ambiguous. V shed 10 bases and J shed 5 bases, with 10 bases lying between them. The CDR3 runs to 11 residues. Per the germline V gene, CDR1 is MNHEY and CDR2 is SVGAGI. In DNA form, the CDR3 reads TGTGCCACCAACTACGTAGATACGCAGTATTTT. It translates to CATNYVDTQYF.

This clonotype is medium-sized. The chain couples TRBV20-1 to TRBJ2-1; 7 nucleotides match TRBD2. With V trimmed by 2 bases and J by 0 bases, 7 bases remained unmatched. CDR1 DFQATT and CDR2 SNEGSKA come from the germline V gene (reference sequence). The CDR3 is made up of 16 amino acids. CDR3 bases: TGCAGTGCTAGATCTACTAGCGAGGACTCCTACAATGAGCAGTTCTTC. Encoded protein: CSARSTSEDSYNEQFF.

The sample holds many counts of this clonotype. The chain links TRBV29-1 to TRBJ1-1, with TRBD1 matching over 10 bases. The J segment lost 3 bases and the V segment lost 4 bases, leaving 2 bases of the junction unmatched. CDR1 is SQVTM and CDR2 is ANQGSEA in the germline V gene. The CDR3 has 13 amino acids. The DNA for the CDR3 is TGCAGCGTTGGTGGGACAGGGGACACTGAAGCTTTCTTT. Protein product: CSVGGTGDTEAFF.

This clonotype was counted at least ten times. The chain links TRBV5-1 to TRBJ2-5; tentatively, D is TRBD1 (5 bases). The CDR3 runs to 12 residues. The V end lost 7 bases, the J end lost 3 bases, and 10 bases lay between the germline ends. Germline V gene data show CDR1 as SGHRS and CDR2 as YFSETQ. The CDR3 reads CASGATEETQYF. In nucleotides, the CDR3 is TGCGCCAGCGGGGCGACAGAAGAGACCCAGTACTTC.

This clonotype was seen ten or more times. This chain connects TRBV21-1 to TRBJ2-1; the table's D gene call, TRBD2, was not cross checked with the DNA. TRBV21-1 is annotated as a pseudogene. The CDR3 spans 14 residues. The CDR3 DNA reads as TGTGCCATCCCAATCCGGGGAGGGCCTAATGAGCAGTTCTTC. Protein: CAIPIRGGPNEQFF.

By share, this clonotype counts as medium-sized. This chain links TRBV2 with TRBJ2-1, with a tentative D call TRBD2 (5 bases). CDR1 SNHLY and CDR2 FYNNEI come from the germline V gene. The CDR3 has 14 residues. Trimming took 6 bases from V and 3 from J, leaving 12 bases between them. CDR3 nucleotide sequence: TGTGCCAGCAGGATGGCGGGTATCTACAATGAGCAGTTCTTC. As protein: CASRMAGIYNEQFF. The variable domain in full, with the rest retrieved from reference TRBV2 and TRBJ2-1, is EPEVTQTPSHQVTQMGQEVILRCVPISNHLYFYWYRQILGQKVEFLVSFYNNEISEKSEIFDDQFSVERPDGSNFTLKIRSTKLEDSAMYFCASRMAGIYNEQFFGPGTRLTVL.

This clonotype occurred many times. The V gene is TRBV12-3 or TRBV12-4, the J gene TRBJ1-6; D not certain. The V gene lost 3 bases and the J gene lost 6 bases, with 12 bases spanning the gap. The length of the CDR3 is 15 residues. The CDR3 bases are TGTGCCAGCAGTTTGATCCCCGACGCTAATTCACCCCTCCACTTT. It specifies CASSLIPDANSPLHF.

The table lists this clonotype with many counts. V and J are TRBV27 and TRBJ2-5, with TRBD2 as a possible D gene (5 bases). Looked up from germline, CDR1 is MNHEY and CDR2 is SMNVEV (reference sequence). This CDR3 spans 17 amino acids. The V and J ends lost 7 bases and 1 base respectively, with 22 bases between them. The CDR3 sequence: CASKIGRAQNRQETQYF. The CDR3 DNA reads as TGTGCCAGCAAAATTGGGCGGGCACAAAACCGCCAAGAGACCCAGTACTTC.

This chain links TRBV11-2 with TRBJ1-1; a weak D match, TRBD1 (5 bases). CDR1 and CDR2 (germline): SGHAT, FQNNGV. CDR3 size: 13 residues. The V end was cut by 1 base, the J end by 10 bases, with 13 bases between. For the CDR3, the DNA is TGTGCCAGCAGCTTAGGTACAGGTGGAAGAGCTTTCTTT. Translating gives CASSLGTGGRAFF.

This clonotype has ten or more counts. The gene calls are TRBV5-5 and TRBJ2-2; D gene uncertain. Per germline, CDR1 SGHKS and CDR2 YYEKEE (reference sequence). Trimming shortened V by 1 base and J by 6 bases, and 10 bases separated the two germline ends. This CDR3 spans 14 amino acids. Here the CDR3 reads CASSLLVAAGELFF. CDR3 bases: TGTGCCAGCAGCTTGCTAGTCGCGGCCGGGGAGCTGTTTTTT.

This clonotype is deemed medium-sized (0.01 to 0.1%). The V gene is TRBV12-3 or TRBV12-4, the J gene TRBJ1-1; 12 nucleotides agree with TRBD1. The V and J ends lost 2 bases and 0 bases, in that order; junction bases with no gene match: 7. The CDR3 has 18 residues. The CDR3 nucleotides read TGTGCCAGCAGTTTACGGGGGACAGGGGGCGGAATGAACACTGAAGCTTTCTTT. This sequence encodes CASSLRGTGGGMNTEAFF.

This clonotype was recorded many times. The rearrangement uses TRBV7-3 and TRBJ2-3; D is perhaps TRBD2 (6 bases). Trimming stripped 4 bases from V and 2 bases from J, with 10 bases between. Germline V gene data show CDR1 as SGHTA and CDR2 as FQGTGA. The CDR3 contains 14 residues. This CDR3 is CASSSGLHTDTQYF. CDR3 DNA sequence: TGTGCCAGCAGCTCGGGACTCCACACAGATACGCAGTATTTT.

This clonotype was counted ten times or more. The CDR3 DNA sequence: TGCAGTGCCACCCCGCCCACAGGTAGCAATCAGCCCCAGCATTTT. Translation: CSATPPTGSNQPQHF. The V gene is TRBV20-1, the J gene TRBJ1-5, with a weak D call TRBD1 (5 bases). The CDR3 totals 15 residues. With 6 bases removed from V and 0 bases from J, the gap between germline ends came to 15 bases. Germline CDR1 reads DFQATT; CDR2 reads SNEGSKA (reference sequence).

This clonotype was seen ten or more times. This chain uses TRBV2 with TRBJ2-7; D might be TRBD1 or TRBD2, each matching 6 bases. Per germline, CDR1 SNHLY and CDR2 FYNNEI. Trimming took off 6 bases at V and 6 bases at J, with 18 bases between the two ends. The CDR3 has 14 residues. Here the CDR3 reads CASRTHVGGGEQYF. The CDR3 DNA follows: TGTGCCAGCAGAACCCACGTCGGAGGGGGCGAGCAGTACTTC.

This clonotype was seen many times. The V call is TRBV18, the J call TRBJ1-1; D call uncertain. V was shortened by 6 bases and J by 2 bases, with 10 bases between the two germline ends. From germline, CDR1 is KGHSH and CDR2 LQKENI. The CDR3 is made up of 13 amino acids. The CDR3 bases are TGTGCCAGCTCCCCAGACTTAAACACTGAAGCTTTCTTT. Translated: CASSPDLNTEAFF.

In its sample, this clonotype was seen many times. The CDR3 reads CASRLDAVGGYTF. Here the CDR3 DNA reads TGCGCCAGCAGATTAGACGCCGTCGGGGGCTACACCTTC. The chain combines TRBV5-1 with TRBJ1-2; D is undetermined. Germline CDR1 SGHRS, CDR2 YFSETQ. This CDR3 has 13 amino acids. Trimming cost V 5 bases and J 8 bases, with 16 bases left between them.

This clonotype is classed as medium-sized. The V call is TRBV10-2, the J call TRBJ2-2; TRBD1 might be the D (5 bases). The CDR3 covers 12 residues. The V end lost 8 bases, the J end lost 6 bases, and 10 bases lay between the germline ends. Germline values: CDR1 WSHSY, CDR2 SAAADI. Here the CDR3 DNA reads TGCGCCAGCGAGCAGGGTCCCGGGGAGCTGTTTTTT. It translates to CASEQGPGELFF.